This T cell receptor beta chain was obtained from a study of identical twins. Broader study findings: Conclusions rested on cross-sectional statistics rather than following the same donors.

V lost 0 bases to trimming and J lost 4 bases, with 6 bases between them. The CDR3 totals 14 residues. Germline V CDR1 and CDR2: MNHEY, SVGEGT. The donors were all healthy and Caucasian. This clonotype was counted many times. Its antigen is currently unknown. A universal primer site was created by template switching, with the cDNA bearing unique molecular identifiers. In TCRdb, the 5' RACE reads were re-called with MiXCR into one record per CDR3 protein. The data hold hundreds of thousands of distinct CDR3 sequences, with 6.1% observed a single time. The TCR was taken from a young man in good health. The chain recombines TRBV6-2 or TRBV6-3 with TRBJ2-2; D gene ambiguous. The specimen sequenced was naive T cells sorted from blood. The chain's CDR3 is CASSYSSATGELFF. The CDR3 nucleotides are TGTGCCAGCAGTTACTCGAGTGCCACCGGGGAGCTGTTTTTT.